The clone carrying this T cell receptor (beta chain) was picked up many times. The sample is drawn from a study of blood T cells in healthy people across ages. The CDR3 contains 14 residues. CDR1 MNHNY and CDR2 SVGAGI come from the germline V gene (reference sequence). The V and J ends lost 4 bases and 6 bases, in that order; junction bases with no gene match: 5. A second PCR, run for about 7 to 11 cycles, used a sample-barcoded 5' primer plus a J-beta primer mix. Each CDR3 protein is one row after TCRdb ran MiXCR on the 5' RACE reads. The data show around 2 million distinct CDR3 sequences, about two fifths seen once.

The chain recombines TRBV6-6 with TRBJ2-3; 9 nucleotides align to TRBD2. The sequenced sample consisted of blood. The receptor was isolated from a human donor in good health. In nucleotides, the CDR3 is TGTGCCAGCAGTTCGGCTAGCGGGGTGGATACGCAGTATTTT. Its protein is CASSSASGVDTQYF.